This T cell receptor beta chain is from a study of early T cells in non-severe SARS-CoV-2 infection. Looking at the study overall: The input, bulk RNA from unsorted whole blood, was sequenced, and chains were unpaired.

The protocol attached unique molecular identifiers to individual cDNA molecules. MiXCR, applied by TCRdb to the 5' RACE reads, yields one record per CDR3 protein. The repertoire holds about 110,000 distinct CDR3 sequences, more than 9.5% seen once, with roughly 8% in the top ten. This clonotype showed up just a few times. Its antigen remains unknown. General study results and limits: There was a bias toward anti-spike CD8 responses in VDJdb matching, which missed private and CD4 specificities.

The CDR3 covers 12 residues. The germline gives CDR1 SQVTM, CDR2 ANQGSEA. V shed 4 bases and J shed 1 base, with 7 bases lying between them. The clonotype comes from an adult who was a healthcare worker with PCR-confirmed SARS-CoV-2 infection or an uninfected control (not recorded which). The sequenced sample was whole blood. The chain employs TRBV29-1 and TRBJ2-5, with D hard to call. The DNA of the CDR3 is TGCAGCGTTGTCGCCGCCCAAGAGACCCAGTACTTC. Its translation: CSVVAAQETQYF.